A single sample gave rise to the 32 T cell receptor beta chains below, sequenced in a study of control samples from healthy donors and cancer patients. The table came from immunoSEQ multiplex PCR; TCRdb's copy has only in-frame clones and leaves some out. The data hold roughly 80,000 clones, with 70% to 90% observed a single time. Sequenced input: blood. The source is a woman in her forties or fifties in good health.

V is TRBV12-3 or TRBV12-4 and J is TRBJ1-5, with unresolved D. Trimming removed 3 bases from V and 6 bases from J, with 9 bases in between. This CDR3 contains 13 residues. In DNA, the CDR3 is TGTGCCAGCAGTTTGTTTCGGGCTCAGCCCCAGCATTTT. Its translation: CASSLFRAQPQHF.

V usage is TRBV6-5 and J usage is TRBJ1-2, with D possibly being TRBD1 (6 bases). Germline assignment: CDR1 MNHEY and CDR2 SVGAGI. V was cut by 5 bases and J by 3 bases, with 10 bases left in between. The CDR3 loop spans 13 amino acids. CDR3 sequence (DNA): TGTGCCAGCAGTAGGACAGCTTACTATGGCTACACCTTC. Translated, it gives CASSRTAYYGYTF.

This sequence joins TRBV7-2 and TRBJ2-2; D is ambiguous. The CDR3 contains 14 residues. CDR1 is SGHTA and CDR2 is FQGNSA in the germline V gene. With 1 base removed from V and 3 bases from J, the gap between germline ends came to 6 bases. CDR3 loop: CASSLDHYTGELFF. In DNA form, the CDR3 reads TGTGCCAGCAGCTTAGACCATTACACCGGGGAGCTGTTTTTT.

The chain uses TRBV19 and TRBJ1-2; no reliable D call. Deletions cut 7 bases from V and 4 bases from J, with 13 bases between. The germline V gene encodes CDR1 LNHDA and CDR2 SQIVND (reference sequence). The length of the CDR3 is 13 residues. The CDR3 DNA is TGTGCCAGTATGAAAAGGGAATCCTATGGCTACACCTTC. This codes for CASMKRESYGYTF.

The rearrangement uses TRBV19 and TRBJ2-7, with D hard to call. Germline assignment: CDR1 LNHDA and CDR2 SQIVND (reference sequence). Trimming shortened V by 1 base and J by 7 bases, and 11 bases separated the two germline ends. This CDR3 contains 13 residues. CDR3 loop: CASSIGSRREQYF. CDR3 nucleotides: TGTGCCAGTAGTATAGGGTCCCGGCGGGAGCAGTACTTC. Supplemented by reference TRBV19 and TRBJ2-7, the full variable domain reads DGGITQSPKYLFRKEGQNVTLSCEQNLNHDAMYWYRQDPGQGLRLIYYSQIVNDFQKGDIAEGYSVSREKKESFPLTVTSAQKNPTAFYLCASSIGSRREQYFGPGTRLTVT.

The genes are TRBV2 and TRBJ1-2; 8 nucleotides line up with TRBD1. CDR1 is SNHLY and CDR2 is FYNNEI in the germline V gene. This CDR3 has 14 residues. V lost 2 bases, J lost 4 bases, and 3 bases stayed unmatched. Here the CDR3 reads CASSEIQGVYGYTF. CDR3 coding DNA: TGTGCCAGCAGTGAAATACAGGGGGTCTATGGCTACACCTTC.

Worth noting for this clone: The identical CDR3 is also encoded by other nucleotide sequences in the sample. The chain links TRBV5-6 to TRBJ2-2; the D is unclear. V lost 1 base, J lost 1 base, and 5 bases lay in between. This CDR3 spans 14 amino acids. Per the germline V gene, CDR1 is SGHDT and CDR2 is YYEEEE. Written as DNA, the CDR3 is TGTGCCAGCAGCTTGACGAGGAACACCGGGGAGCTGTTTTTT. Amino acid sequence: CASSLTRNTGELFF.

The chain carries TRBV10-3 and TRBJ1-1, with D unresolved. Germline V gene lookup returns CDR1 ENHRY and CDR2 SYGVKD. V was trimmed by 7 bases and J by 2 bases, leaving 8 bases between them. The CDR3 is made up of 12 amino acids. This chain's CDR3 is CAIKQLNTEAFF. The CDR3 bases are TGTGCCATCAAACAGTTAAACACTGAAGCTTTCTTT.

The rearrangement joins TRBV2 to TRBJ1-2; D ambiguous. The CDR3 covers 12 residues. Germline CDR1 is SNHLY and CDR2 is FYNNEI. The V end lost 4 bases, the J end lost 5 bases, and 8 bases lay between the germline ends. The CDR3 sequence: CASSVQDYGYTF. The CDR3 bases are TGTGCCAGCAGTGTTCAAGATTATGGCTACACCTTC. Together with reference TRBV2 and TRBJ1-2, the CDR3 gives the full variable domain: EPEVTQTPSHQVTQMGQEVILRCVPISNHLYFYWYRQILGQKVEFLVSFYNNEISEKSEIFDDQFSVERPDGSNFTLKIRSTKLEDSAMYFCASSVQDYGYTFGSGTRLTVV.

This clone was counted once. The rearrangement links TRBV27 to TRBJ2-7; possible D gene TRBD1, 6 bases. The CDR3 extends over 14 amino acids. V shed 3 bases and J shed 2 bases, with 11 bases lying between them. Germline V lookup: CDR1 MNHEY, CDR2 SMNVEV (reference sequence). This CDR3 is CASSFRDTPYEQYF. Here the CDR3 DNA reads TGTGCCAGCAGTTTCCGGGACACCCCCTACGAGCAGTACTTC.

The chain uses TRBV9 and TRBJ2-3; D might be TRBD1 (6 bases). The V end lost 0 bases, the J end lost 3 bases, and 14 bases lay between the germline ends. Germline V CDR1 and CDR2: SGDLS, YYNGEE. The CDR3 has 16 residues. CDR3 nucleotide sequence: TGTGCCAGCAGCGTAGTGGGGGCAGGGGTGACAGATACGCAGTATTTT. Encoded protein: CASSVVGAGVTDTQYF.

This rearrangement joins TRBV29-1 to TRBJ1-6; 7 bases match TRBD1. This CDR3 has 13 residues. After removal of 5 bases from V and 7 bases from J, the junction contained 5 bases not matched to a gene. CDR1 is SQVTM and CDR2 is ANQGSEA in the germline V gene. The CDR3 bases are TGCAGCGTTAGGGGGACAGCCAATTCACCCCTCCACTTT. Translating gives CSVRGTANSPLHF.

This chain uses TRBV7-9 with TRBJ1-4; D unresolved. Germline CDR1 reads SEHNR; CDR2 reads FQNEAQ (reference sequence). This CDR3 is built from 15 residues. V shed 5 bases and J shed 6 bases, with 16 bases lying between them. CDR3 sequence: CASSPTPGLYEKLFF. Written as DNA, the CDR3 is TGTGCCAGCAGCCCCACCCCCGGGTTATATGAAAAACTGTTTTTT. Based on the CDR3 plus reference TRBV7-9 and TRBJ1-4, the full variable domain is DTGVSQNPRHKITKRGQNVTFRCDPISEHNRLYWYRQTLGQGPEFLTYFQNEAQLEKSRLLSDRFSAERPKGSFSTLEIQRTEQGDSAMYLCASSPTPGLYEKLFFGSGTQLSVL.

This clone came up once. This chain uses TRBV1 with TRBJ1-2. TRBV1 is annotated as a pseudogene. The CDR3 contains 15 residues. CDR3 DNA: TGCACCAGCAGCCAAGCTTGCAGGAGTTTCTATGGCTACACCTTC. This gives the protein CTSSQACRSFYGYTF.

The V and J genes are TRBV24-1 and TRBJ2-1; D is perhaps TRBD1 or TRBD2 (5 bases each). The V gene lost 4 bases and the J gene lost 6 bases, with 21 bases spanning the gap. The CDR3 sequence is 17 residues long. CDR1 and CDR2 (germline): KGHDR, SFDVKD. DNA for the CDR3: TGTGCCACCAGTGACCATAAACGGGGCCCGCTTCTCAATGAGCAGTTCTTC. Translation: CATSDHKRGPLLNEQFF.

The rearrangement links TRBV30 to TRBJ1-5; 7 bases are a match to TRBD1. The CDR3 is 16 residues long. Germline V lookup: CDR1 GTSNPN, CDR2 SVGIG (reference sequence). V lost 2 bases and J lost 8; bases outside the gene matches: 15. Written as DNA, the CDR3 is TGTGCCTGGAGTCTTACAGGGGTAACGGTTCCAAAGCCCCAGCATTTT. This translates into CAWSLTGVTVPKPQHF. Complete variable domain (other parts from reference TRBV30 and TRBJ1-5): SQTIHQWPATLVQPVGSPLSLECTVEGTSNPNLYWYRQAAGRGLQLLFYSVGIGQISSEVPQNLSASRPQDRQFILSSKKLLLSDSGFYLCAWSLTGVTVPKPQHFGDGTRLSIL.

V usage is TRBV11-2 and J usage is TRBJ2-7; D is possibly TRBD2 (5 bases). Deletions cut 5 bases from V and 3 bases from J, with 11 bases between. Germline V lookup: CDR1 SGHAT, CDR2 FQNNGV. This CDR3 spans 13 amino acids. The CDR3 sequence is CASSEGLFYEQYF. CDR3 in DNA: TGTGCCAGCAGCGAAGGACTCTTCTACGAGCAGTACTTC.

This chain links TRBV2 with TRBJ1-2; 7 positions agree with TRBD1. Trimming cost V 6 bases and J 5 bases; bases outside gene matches: 9. Germline V gives CDR1 SNHLY, CDR2 FYNNEI. The CDR3 totals 14 residues. The CDR3 DNA follows: TGTGCCAGCAGCCCCCGACAGGGCCGGTATGGCTACACCTTC. It yields the protein CASSPRQGRYGYTF.

The gene calls are TRBV5-5 and TRBJ2-7; 13 bases fit TRBD2. The CDR3 contains 13 residues. Germline V CDR1 and CDR2: SGHKS, YYEKEE (reference sequence). V dropped 7 bases and J dropped 7; count of bases not matched to a gene: 5. The CDR3: CASSGTSGEEQYF. As DNA, the CDR3 is TGTGCCAGCTCCGGGACTAGCGGGGAGGAGCAGTACTTC. Supplemented by reference TRBV5-5 and TRBJ2-7, the full variable domain reads DAGVTQSPTHLIKTRGQQVTLRCSPISGHKSVSWYQQVLGQGPQFIFQYYEKEERGRGNFPDRFSARQFPNYSSELNVNALLLGDSALYLCASSGTSGEEQYFGPGTRLTVT.

The chain carries TRBV7-9 and TRBJ2-4; D gene uncertain. Germline V gene lookup returns CDR1 SEHNR and CDR2 FQNEAQ (reference sequence). V lost 1 base and J 1 base, leaving 8 bases between the germline ends. The CDR3 contains 15 residues. The CDR3 loop reads CASSLEGYAKNIQYF. The CDR3 DNA reads as TGTGCCAGCAGCTTAGAAGGTTATGCCAAAAACATTCAGTACTTC.

The V gene is TRBV7-2, the J gene TRBJ1-2, with 8 bases lining up with TRBD1. The ends lost 4 bases at V and 4 bases at J; junction bases unmatched: 5. The CDR3 covers 14 residues. Germline-derived CDR1 and CDR2 are SGHTA and FQGNSA. Here the CDR3 reads CASSYAGTGYGYTF. CDR3 DNA: TGTGCCAGCAGCTATGCCGGGACAGGCTATGGCTACACCTTC.

The J gene is TRBJ2-5, the V gene TRBV2; D might be TRBD1 (6 bases). Trimming left V 5 bases short and J 5 bases short, with 9 bases between. The germline V gene encodes CDR1 SNHLY and CDR2 FYNNEI. The CDR3 totals 12 residues. CDR3 sequence: CASSTGLETQYF. CDR3 sequence (DNA): TGTGCCAGCAGTACAGGGCTCGAGACCCAGTACTTC.

This clone turned up a few times. This CDR3 is CASSPQRVDQPQHF. The CDR3 bases are TGTGCCAGCTCACCACAGAGGGTAGATCAGCCCCAGCATTTT. The rearrangement uses TRBV18 and TRBJ1-5, with D hard to call. Germline V gene sequence: CDR1 KGHSH, CDR2 LQKENI. Deletions cut 1 base from V and 5 bases from J, with 9 bases between. The CDR3 is made up of 14 amino acids.

This clone was detected only once. The rearrangement links TRBV9 to TRBJ2-7; TRBD2 might be the D (6 bases). Between the trimmed V and J ends, which lost 4 bases and 3 bases, there was a span of 11 bases. Germline values: CDR1 SGDLS, CDR2 YYNGEE. The CDR3 length is 13 residues. The CDR3 nucleotides are TGTGCCAGCAGCCCGGGACTTATCTACGAGCAGTACTTC. This codes for CASSPGLIYEQYF.

The genes are TRBV5-1 and TRBJ1-3; D may be TRBD1 (6 bases). The V gene lost 3 bases and the J gene lost 4 bases, with 14 bases spanning the gap. The CDR3 is 15 amino acids. The V gene's germline CDR1 is SGHRS and CDR2 YFSETQ. The CDR3 nucleotides are TGCGCCAGCAGCTCACAGGGACTAGGGGGAAACACCATATATTTT. Its protein product is CASSSQGLGGNTIYF. The whole variable domain, filled in from reference TRBV5-1 and TRBJ1-3, reads KAGVTQTPRYLIKTRGQQVTLSCSPISGHRSVSWYQQTPGQGLQFLFEYFSETQRNKGNFPGRFSGRQFSNSRSEMNVSTLELGDSALYLCASSSQGLGGNTIYFGEGSWLTVV.

This clone was seen more than once but under ten times. The chain's CDR3 is CATSDPTSNQPQHF. For the CDR3, the DNA is TGTGCCACCAGTGATCCAACTAGCAATCAGCCCCAGCATTTT. V and J are TRBV24-1 and TRBJ1-5; D is ambiguous. The germline gives CDR1 KGHDR, CDR2 SFDVKD. This CDR3 is 14 amino acids long. V lost 3 bases to trimming and J lost 0 bases, with 5 bases between them.

The chain links TRBV5-4 to TRBJ2-6, with TRBD1 matching 11 bases. Unmatched junction bases numbered 16, after V lost 4 bases and J lost 4 bases. The length of the CDR3 is 20 residues. Germline-derived CDR1 and CDR2 are SGHNT and YYREEE (reference sequence). CDR3 DNA sequence: TGTGCCAGCAGCCGCGCCCTAGGGGGACAGGGGGTGACAGGGGCCAACGTCCTGACTTTC. This encodes CASSRALGGQGVTGANVLTF.

CDR3 region: CSVEDGSYEQYF. In nucleotides, the CDR3 is TGCAGCGTTGAAGACGGGTCCTACGAGCAGTACTTC. V usage is TRBV29-1 and J usage is TRBJ2-7; D gene uncertain. V dropped 0 bases and J dropped 1 base, with 4 bases sitting between them. Looked up from germline, CDR1 is SQVTM and CDR2 is ANQGSEA. The CDR3 consists of 12 residues.

The V call is TRBV21-1, the J call TRBJ1-3; the table gives TRBD1 as D, unverified against the DNA. TRBV21-1 is a recognized pseudogene. CDR3 length: 17 amino acids. CDR3 sequence reads: CASSKVPQVISGNTIYF. DNA for the CDR3: TGTGCCAGCAGCAAAGTCCCGCAGGTTATCTCTGGAAACACCATATATTTT.

This rearrangement joins TRBV4-2 to TRBJ2-7, with D possibly TRBD1 on 8 matching bases. The CDR3 spans 16 residues. Germline assignment: CDR1 LGHNA and CDR2 YNFKEQ. V lost 0 bases and J lost 3, with 15 bases in between. CDR3 DNA sequence: TGTGCCAGCAGCCAAGACCGGACAGGGAGGGTCTACGAGCAGTACTTC. As protein: CASSQDRTGRVYEQYF.

The V and J genes are TRBV5-4 and TRBJ2-2; D not certain. The CDR3 runs 12 residues. V was cut by 1 base and J by 7 bases, with 5 bases left in between. Germline V CDR1 and CDR2: SGHNT, YYREEE (reference sequence). The CDR3 region is CASSLRNGELFF. Here the CDR3 DNA reads TGTGCCAGCAGCTTGAGGAACGGGGAGCTGTTTTTT.

This clone was recorded once. This rearrangement joins TRBV3-1 (or the pseudogene TRBV3-2) to TRBJ1-4, with a possible D match to TRBD1 (5 bases). There are 15 residues in the CDR3. Germline lookup yields CDR1 LGHDT and CDR2 YNNKEL (reference sequence). Trimming shortened V by 7 bases and J by 2 bases, and 14 bases separated the two germline ends. CDR3 nucleotides: TGTGCCAGCAATCCCGGGGGGGTCACTAATGAAAAACTGTTTTTT. Translated, it gives CASNPGGVTNEKLFF.